This paragraph reports one T cell receptor beta chain. Its antigen is not identified. cDNA prepared by RNA extraction and subsequent reverse transcription served as the template for sequencing. The repertoire was sequenced with immunoSEQ multiplex PCR; TCRdb's copy has only in-frame clones and lacks some. The data contain around 98,000 clones, around 44% of them singletons. Trimming stripped 8 bases from V and 10 bases from J, with 14 bases between. CDR3 size: 11 residues. Germline loops: CDR1 MDHEN, CDR2 SYDVKM. The data originate from a study of CD8+ T cells in alopecia areata. Whole-study context: Patients received oral tofacitinib, 5 to 10 mg twice daily, for moderate-to-severe alopecia areata.

Study-level findings and limits: The study found higher clonality in lesional than normal scalp, especially in alopecia totalis/universalis. Scalp specimens additionally yield sequences from normal skin's resident alphabeta T cells.

The source is a human donor with alopecia areata. Sequencing used CD4+ T cells sorted from blood. V usage is TRBV28 and J usage is TRBJ2-5; D is undetermined. For the CDR3, the DNA is TGTGCCAGCGCCAGCTTTATGGACCAGTACTTC. Its translation is CASASFMDQYF.